This note documents a single T cell receptor beta chain sequence. These data originate in a study of blood T cell repertoires in COVID-19. Turning to the study itself: Sites across the United States, Italy and Spain contributed samples from acute and convalescent COVID-19. PBMCs, B-cell-depleted T cells, or T cells were the source of the cDNA or gDNA that made up the material.

Patients from Seattle were sampled longitudinally, starting during active infection. CDR1 SGHTA and CDR2 FQGNSA come from the germline V gene. V trimming: 0 bases; J trimming: 2 bases; junction bases outside the gene matches: 11. The CDR3 has 18 residues. In the authors' methods: Nucleated cell counts were estimated from reference gene primer amplification. Generated by immunoSEQ multiplex PCR, the TCRdb table keeps only in-frame clones and is missing some. From that table come the V and J calls and clone size; the DNA was used to work out D and trimming. Of roughly 380,000 clones listed, roughly 90% are singletons.

The source is a woman in her thirties or forties with COVID-19, enrolled during active disease. What was sequenced was peripheral blood. The chain couples TRBV7-2 to TRBJ2-3, with 7 nucleotides matching TRBD2. The CDR3 DNA reads as TGTGCCAGCAGCTTAGCGTCAGCGGGGCGCTCTTACACAGATACGCAGTATTTT. This encodes CASSLASAGRSYTDTQYF.